Shown below are 19 T cell receptor beta chains from a single sample sequenced in a study of blood T cell repertoires in COVID-19. TCRdb keeps only in-frame clones here, not all; method: immunoSEQ multiplex PCR. The sample carries 120,000 or so clones, 88% recorded once. The sequenced sample was peripheral blood. These receptor sequences come from a human donor in a cohort sampled during active COVID-19.

The chain has TRBV27 and TRBJ1-5, with no clear D. The CDR3 spans 14 residues. V gave up 5 bases and J gave up 3 bases, with 11 bases separating them. The germline V gene encodes CDR1 MNHEY and CDR2 SMNVEV (reference sequence). CDR3 sequence (DNA): TGTGCCAGCAGTCCCCGCGGCTACAATCAGCCCCAGCATTTT. It is translated as CASSPRGYNQPQHF.

The genes are TRBV2 and TRBJ2-3, with a tentative D call TRBD1 (5 bases). There are 15 residues in the CDR3. V lost 2 bases to trimming and J lost 2 bases, with 11 bases between them. Germline V lookup: CDR1 SNHLY, CDR2 FYNNEI. CDR3 region: CASSEQGMNTDTQYF. Written as DNA, the CDR3 is TGTGCCAGCAGTGAACAGGGTATGAACACAGATACGCAGTATTTT.

This rearrangement joins TRBV6-5 to TRBJ2-2; TRBD2 matches 10 bases. The CDR3 consists of 13 residues. Germline V gene lookup returns CDR1 MNHEY and CDR2 SVGAGI. Trimming took 7 bases from V and 8 from J; bases not matched to a gene: 4. The CDR3 coding sequence is TGTGCCAGCACCCCACTAGCGGGGGGGGAGCTGTTTTTT. This sequence encodes CASTPLAGGELFF.

This clone appeared once. The CDR3 sequence: CASREARGYGYTF. Here the CDR3 DNA reads TGTGCCAGCAGGGAGGCCAGGGGCTATGGCTACACCTTC. This chain joins TRBV2 and TRBJ1-2; perhaps TRBD1 as D (6 bases). Trimming pared 6 bases from V and 4 bases from J, leaving 12 bases between. CDR1 and CDR2 (germline): SNHLY, FYNNEI. CDR3 length equals 13 residues.

This sequence joins TRBV7-8 and TRBJ1-5; no reliable D call. V was shortened by 1 base and J by 0 bases, with 7 bases between the two germline ends. Germline V gene lookup returns CDR1 SGHVS and CDR2 FQNEAQ. The CDR3 spans 15 residues. The CDR3 DNA sequence: TGTGCCAGCAGCTTAGTTCGGGTTAGCAATCAGCCCCAGCATTTT. Protein sequence: CASSLVRVSNQPQHF.

Points on this clone: This sample includes further DNA sequences coding for the same CDR3. The CDR3 coding sequence is TGCGCCAGCAGCCAAGATAGCGGGCGACCTAGCACAGATACGCAGTATTTT. Its protein is CASSQDSGRPSTDTQYF. This chain joins TRBV4-1 and TRBJ2-3; 7 nucleotides line up with TRBD2. CDR3 length: 17 amino acids. Germline values: CDR1 MGHRA, CDR2 YSYEKL. J gave up 0 bases and V 0 bases, and 6 bases lay outside the gene matches.

This clone was seen a handful of times. V gene TRBV19 combines with J gene TRBJ1-1; weak D call: TRBD1 (5 bases). Trimming removed 4 bases from V and 1 base from J, with 13 bases in between. The germline V gene encodes CDR1 LNHDA and CDR2 SQIVND (reference sequence). The CDR3 length is 15 residues. The CDR3 region is CASSTNRLTNTEAFF. CDR3 nucleotide sequence: TGTGCCAGTAGTACAAACAGGCTTACGAACACTGAAGCTTTCTTT.

The CDR3 loop is CASSQGQRGGELFF. CDR3 in DNA: TGTGCCAGCAGCCAGGGACAGAGGGGCGGGGAGCTGTTTTTT. The chain has TRBV3-1 (or the pseudogene TRBV3-2) and TRBJ2-2, with 7 bases fitting TRBD1. The junction had 5 bases not matched to a gene; V was cut back by 3 bases and J by 7 bases. CDR1 and CDR2 (germline): LGHDT, YNNKEL (reference sequence). This CDR3 has 14 amino acids.

The chain recombines TRBV7-9 with TRBJ2-2; 7 positions agree with TRBD2. Unmatched junction bases numbered 11, after V lost 5 bases and J lost 5 bases. Per germline, CDR1 SEHNR and CDR2 FQNEAQ (reference sequence). The CDR3 is made up of 16 amino acids. CDR3 nucleotide sequence: TGTGCCAGCAGCCTTCCGGGGGGAGGGCGTACCGGGGAGCTGTTTTTT. Amino acid sequence: CASSLPGGGRTGELFF.

Comment on this clone: The same CDR3 arises from other DNA sequences in this sample as well. The chain employs TRBV14 and TRBJ2-7, with TRBD1 identical over 7 bases. The CDR3 totals 16 residues. V lost 1 base to trimming and J lost 1 base; unmatched junction nucleotides: 7. CDR1 and CDR2 from the germline V gene are SGHDN and FVKESK. CDR3 protein: CASSQVVTGPSYEQYF. The DNA for the CDR3 is TGTGCCAGCAGCCAAGTTGTGACAGGGCCATCCTACGAGCAGTACTTC.

The rearrangement uses TRBV10-3 and TRBJ2-3, with 7 positions matching TRBD1. Trimming took 5 bases from V and 1 from J; bases not matched to a gene: 3. Germline V gene lookup returns CDR1 ENHRY and CDR2 SYGVKD. This CDR3 has 14 amino acids. CDR3 protein: CAISNGQGTDTQYF. As DNA, the CDR3 is TGTGCCATCAGTAATGGACAGGGCACAGATACGCAGTATTTT.

The rearrangement uses TRBV27 and TRBJ2-1; a possible D gene is TRBD1 (6 bases). Trimming removed 6 bases from V and 0 bases from J, with 18 bases in between. CDR1 and CDR2 from the germline V gene are MNHEY and SMNVEV (reference sequence). This CDR3 has 17 amino acids. The DNA for the CDR3 is TGTGCCAGCAGACGGGACACCCGATCTTACTCCTACAATGAGCAGTTCTTC. Its protein product is CASRRDTRSYSYNEQFF.

V usage is TRBV6-5 and J usage is TRBJ1-1; 8 nucleotides agree with TRBD1. This CDR3 is 13 amino acids long. Germline V gene data show CDR1 as MNHEY and CDR2 as SVGAGI. V was pared by 5 bases and J by 5 bases, with 4 bases of the junction left unmatched. The CDR3 bases are TGTGCCAGCAGTCACCGACAGGGGACTGAAGCTTTCTTT. Its translation: CASSHRQGTEAFF.

This chain connects TRBV29-1 to TRBJ1-2; TRBD1 is a possible D gene (5 bases). Germline V gene lookup returns CDR1 SQVTM and CDR2 ANQGSEA. The CDR3 has 12 amino acids. The CDR3 is CGTEEGTYGYTF. Written as DNA, the CDR3 is TGCGGTACCGAGGAGGGGACCTATGGCTACACCTTC.

The chain couples TRBV15 to TRBJ2-1, with D perhaps matching TRBD2 (5 bases). The CDR3 runs 13 residues. Trimming shortened V by 4 bases and J by 10 bases, and 14 bases separated the two germline ends. Germline V lookup: CDR1 LNHNV, CDR2 YYDKDF (reference sequence). The CDR3 region is CATSIRASGEQFF. CDR3 DNA: TGTGCCACCAGCATTAGGGCGTCGGGGGAGCAGTTCTTC.

This chain connects TRBV5-1 to TRBJ2-7, with TRBD1 identical over 11 bases. V shed 4 bases, J shed 3 bases, and the junction held 9 bases outside the gene matches. CDR1 is SGHRS and CDR2 is YFSETQ in the germline V gene. CDR3 length: 16 amino acids. The CDR3 loop reads CASSPGGTGGFYEQYF. The CDR3 DNA reads as TGCGCCAGCAGCCCGGGAGGGACAGGGGGTTTCTACGAGCAGTACTTC. The complete variable domain, with remaining parts taken from reference TRBV5-1 and TRBJ2-7, reads KAGVTQTPRYLIKTRGQQVTLSCSPISGHRSVSWYQQTPGQGLQFLFEYFSETQRNKGNFPGRFSGRQFSNSRSEMNVSTLELGDSALYLCASSPGGTGGFYEQYFGPGTRLTVT.

The chain combines TRBV6-5 with TRBJ2-7, with a possible D match to TRBD1 (5 bases). In germline, CDR1 is MNHEY, CDR2 SVGAGI. With 0 bases removed from V and 2 bases from J, the gap between germline ends came to 11 bases. The CDR3 totals 15 residues. CDR3 amino acids: CASSYSRAATYEQYF. The DNA for the CDR3 is TGTGCCAGCAGTTACTCCAGGGCTGCAACCTACGAGCAGTACTTC.

The V and J genes are TRBV7-2 and TRBJ2-3, with unresolved D. V lost 6 bases and J 0 bases, leaving 13 bases between the germline ends. Looked up from germline, CDR1 is SGHTA and CDR2 is FQGNSA. The CDR3 is 15 amino acids. The CDR3 region is CASRGTVGSTDTQYF. CDR3 nucleotides: TGTGCCAGCAGAGGAACTGTCGGGAGCACAGATACGCAGTATTTT.

This chain links TRBV28 with TRBJ1-6; no reliable D call. CDR1 and CDR2 (germline): MDHEN, SYDVKM. V shed 7 bases and J shed 7 bases, with 11 bases lying between them. This CDR3 has 13 amino acids. The CDR3 is CASTGLVNSPLHF. The CDR3, as DNA: TGTGCCAGCACAGGACTGGTAAATTCACCCCTCCACTTT.